Included here is one T cell receptor (beta chain) sequence, with context. The ends lost 5 bases at V and 0 bases at J; junction bases unmatched: 2. The CDR3 has 14 residues. From germline, CDR1 is SGHVS and CDR2 FNYEAQ. These data originate in a study of blood T cell repertoires in COVID-19. Looking at the study overall: Researchers got acute and convalescent COVID-19 samples from the United States, Italy and Spain.

Per the authors' pipeline: Amplifying reference gene primers gave estimates of nucleated cell counts. Measured with immunoSEQ multiplex PCR; TCRdb has only the in-frame clones, and not every one. V and J calls and clone size follow that table, whereas D and trimming were derived from the DNA. Among over 100,000 clones listed, roughly 90% were seen once. The source is a human donor with acute or convalescent COVID-19. The donor label of this sample is uncertain. The chain combines TRBV7-6 with TRBJ2-5, with 8 bases fitting TRBD1. Sequenced: peripheral blood. The CDR3 sequence is CASSAGQDQETQYF. CDR3 DNA: TGTGCCAGCAGCGCGGGACAGGACCAAGAGACCCAGTACTTC.